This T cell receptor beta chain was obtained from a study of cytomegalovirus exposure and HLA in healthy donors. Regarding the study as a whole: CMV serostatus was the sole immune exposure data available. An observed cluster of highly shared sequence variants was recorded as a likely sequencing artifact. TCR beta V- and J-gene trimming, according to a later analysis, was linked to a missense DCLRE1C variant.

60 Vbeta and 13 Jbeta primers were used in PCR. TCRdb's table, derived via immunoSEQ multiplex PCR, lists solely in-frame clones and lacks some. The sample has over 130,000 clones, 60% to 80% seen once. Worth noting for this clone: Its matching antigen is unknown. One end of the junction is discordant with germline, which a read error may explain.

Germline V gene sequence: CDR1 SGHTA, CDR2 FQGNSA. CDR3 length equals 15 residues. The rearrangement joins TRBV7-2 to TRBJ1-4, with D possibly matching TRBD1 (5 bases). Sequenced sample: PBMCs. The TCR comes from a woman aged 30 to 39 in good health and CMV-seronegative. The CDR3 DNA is TGTGCCAGCAGCCAGCAGGGAGGAACTAATGAAGAACTGTTTTTT. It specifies CASSQQGGTNEELFF.